The rows below give T cell receptor beta chains drawn from one sample of a study of blood T cell repertoires in COVID-19. The repertoire was sequenced with immunoSEQ multiplex PCR; TCRdb's copy has only in-frame clones and lacks some. The sample carries about 120,000 clones, just over 85% recorded once. Sequencing was carried out using peripheral blood. Every receptor here comes from a woman aged 45-65 years with active or convalescent COVID-19. Each CDR3 is given with its conserved first and last residue. D genes are given only for firm matches. A clone size is listed for some rows: how often the clone was seen (once, few, many), or a class if it is expanded.

V gene	clone size	D gene	J gene	CDR3 DNA	CDR3 protein
TRBV5-1	few	-	TRBJ2-2	TGCGCCAGCAGACCAGGGGAAGCCGGGGAGCTGTTTTTT	CASRPGEAGELFF
TRBV15	-	-	TRBJ2-5	TGTGCCACCAGCGCAGGGGTCGGGGAGACCCAGTACTTC	CATSAGVGETQYF
TRBV30	-	-	TRBJ2-1	TGTGCCTGCAGCTACGAAGTAGCCGGCAATGAGCAGTTCTTC	CACSYEVAGNEQFF
TRBV12-5	-	-	TRBJ1-1	TGTGCTAGTGGTTTGGTACCAGGGGTCACTGAAGCTTTCTTT	CASGLVPGVTEAFF
TRBV6-2/TRBV6-3	-	TRBD1	TRBJ2-7	TGTGCCAGCAGTAGACCGGGACAGGGGGCTGGCGAGCAGTACTTC	CASSRPGQGAGEQYF
TRBV7-8	-	TRBD1	TRBJ1-1	TGTGCCAGCAGCTTAGTGGGGTCAGGGGGCGCGTTCAAGGGAAGGAACACTGAAGCTTTCTTT	CASSLVGSGGAFKGRNTEAFF
TRBV13	-	-	TRBJ1-3	TGTGCCAGCAGCCACGGACAGCCTGGAAACACCATATATTTT	CASSHGQPGNTIYF
TRBV10-3	-	-	TRBJ2-1	TGTGCCATCAGTTCGAGTCTGGGGGCCGGGGTTGATGAGCAGTTCTTC	CAISSSLGAGVDEQFF
TRBV14	once	TRBD1	TRBJ2-7	TGTGCCAGCAGCTCCGGGACAGACCTCACCTACGAGCAGTACTTC	CASSSGTDLTYEQYF
TRBV5-4	once	-	TRBJ2-5	TGTGCCAGCAGCTTGGCGCCTACGTTACAAGAGACCCAGTACTTC	CASSLAPTLQETQYF
TRBV5-1	once	TRBD2	TRBJ2-1	TGCGCCAGCCAAACGGGGACTAGCGGCAACAATGAGCAGTTCTTC	CASQTGTSGNNEQFF
TRBV5-1	-	TRBD2	TRBJ2-5	TGCGCCAGCAGCCCAGGACTAGCGGGAGAGACCCAGTACTTC	CASSPGLAGETQYF
TRBV11-2	-	TRBD1	TRBJ2-7	TGTGCCAGCAGCTTACGGGACAGCCAGTTTTACGAGCAGTACTTC	CASSLRDSQFYEQYF
TRBV24-1	few	-	TRBJ2-6	TGTGCCACCAGTGATTTCGGTTCCGGGGCCAACGTCCTGACTTTC	CATSDFGSGANVLTF
TRBV28	-	-	TRBJ1-4	TGTGCCAGCAGTGGCGGACAGATACGTAATGAAAAACTGTTTTTT	CASSGGQIRNEKLFF
TRBV29-1	-	TRBD1	TRBJ1-2	TGCAGCGTTGATGACGGACAGGGGGTGGACACCTTC	CSVDDGQGVDTF
TRBV5-1	-	TRBD2	TRBJ2-1	TGCGCCAGCAGCTTAAGGTCTAGCGGGAACGGTGATGAGCAGTTCTTC	CASSLRSSGNGDEQFF
TRBV6-5	once	-	TRBJ1-1	TGTGCCAGCGGACGGAGGGTGAACACTGAAGCTTTCTTT	CASGRRVNTEAFF
TRBV7-9	once	-	TRBJ2-3	TGTGCCAGCAGCTTAGCTTTTAATCAAGCCGGCACAGATACGCAGTATTTT	CASSLAFNQAGTDTQYF
TRBV19	-	TRBD1	TRBJ1-5	TGTGCCAGTAGTATCCAAGGGGGGACAGGGAATCAGCCCCAGCATTTT	CASSIQGGTGNQPQHF
TRBV28	-	TRBD2	TRBJ2-3	TGTGCCAGCAATCAAGCGGGATTCACAGATACGCAGTATTTT	CASNQAGFTDTQYF
TRBV2	-	-	TRBJ2-3	TGTGCCAGCAGTGAAGATTGGGCGGATACGCAGTATTTT	CASSEDWADTQYF
TRBV28	-	TRBD1	TRBJ1-5	TGTGCCAGCAGCCCAACAGGGGGCTTCTACCGGCCCCAGCATTTT	CASSPTGGFYRPQHF
TRBV18	-	TRBD2	TRBJ2-5	TGTGCCAGCTCACCCTCGCGGGGGGCGGAGACCCAGTACTTC	CASSPSRGAETQYF
TRBV7-3	once	TRBD2	TRBJ2-7	TGTGCCAGCAGTCTCACTAGCGGGAGTTGGAACGAGCAGTACTTC	CASSLTSGSWNEQYF
TRBV27	few	-	TRBJ2-7	TGTGCCAGCAGTTTAATAGACGCTAGTTCCCACGAGCAGTACTTC	CASSLIDASSHEQYF
TRBV9	-	-	TRBJ1-1	TGTGCCAGCAGCGTAGACAGGAACACTGAAGCTTTCTTT	CASSVDRNTEAFF
TRBV11-2	-	TRBD2	TRBJ2-3	TGTGCCGGCGGGAGGGACTCTAGCACAGATACGCAGTATTTT	CAGGRDSSTDTQYF
TRBV19	once	-	TRBJ2-2	TGTGCCAGTACCACAGTAAAAAGGTTGACCGGGGAGCTGTTTTTT	CASTTVKRLTGELFF
TRBV18	-	-	TRBJ1-2	TGTGCCAGCTCGCGACAGGTCGGGCCCTATGGCTACACCTTC	CASSRQVGPYGYTF
TRBV10-3	-	TRBD2	TRBJ2-7	TGTGCCATCAGTGAGACAAGGACTAGCGGAGCCTACGAGCAGTACTTC	CAISETRTSGAYEQYF
TRBV4-1	-	-	TRBJ2-3	TGCGCCAGCAGCCAAGTCGGGGAGCGAAATACGCAGTATTTT	CASSQVGERNTQYF
TRBV28	-	TRBD1	TRBJ2-7	TGTGCCAGCAGTTTATCAGGGGGCTCAGAGGAGCAGTACTTC	CASSLSGGSEEQYF
TRBV30	-	TRBD1	TRBJ2-2	TGTGCCTGGCGTTTAGGGGGCACGAACACCGGGGAGCTGTTTTTT	CAWRLGGTNTGELFF
TRBV6-1	-	TRBD1	TRBJ2-7	TGTGCCAGCAGTGAGAGGACAGGGAGCTCCTACGAGCAGTACTTC	CASSERTGSSYEQYF
TRBV7-3	-	-	TRBJ1-2	TGTGCCAGCAGCTTACTACCAGCGAGCTATGGCTACACCTTC	CASSLLPASYGYTF
TRBV6-2/TRBV6-3	once	TRBD2	TRBJ2-3	TGTGCCAGCAGTTACTGGGCTAGCGGAGACACAGATACGCAGTATTTT	CASSYWASGDTDTQYF
TRBV27	-	-	TRBJ1-4	TGTGCCAGCAGCCGCGTCCCAACTAATGAAAAACTGTTTTTT	CASSRVPTNEKLFF
TRBV18	-	TRBD2	TRBJ2-3	TGTGCCAGCTCGACAAGACCCGGGACTACCACAGATACGCAGTATTTT	CASSTRPGTTTDTQYF
TRBV6-6	-	-	TRBJ2-1	TGTGCCAGCAGAAACAGGGAGGGCAATGAGCAGTTCTTC	CASRNREGNEQFF